This TCR beta chain was captured by sequencing in a study of beta chain features in type 1 diabetes. General observations from the study: More deletions and fewer insertions at VDJ junctions were seen in type 1 diabetes patients.

This CDR3 has 16 amino acids. Trimming removed 3 bases at V and 0 bases at J, with 12 bases between. Looked up from germline, CDR1 is MNHEY and CDR2 is SVGAGI. Of the isolated RNA, all was reverse transcribed, and so the sequenced material was expressed TCRB transcripts. The assay was immunoSEQ multiplex PCR, and TCRdb's table has in-frame clones only and misses some. The data show 600,000 to 650,000 clones, with around 15% seen just once and around 0.095% held by the top ten. On this clone itself: Its antigen is as yet unknown.

The rearrangement uses TRBV6-5 and TRBJ1-3; D is uncertain. Sequencing used naive CD4+ T cells from blood. This TCR was recovered from a man aged 18 to 30 in good health. The CDR3 coding sequence is TGTGCCAGCAGTTATCGACTCTTGAGCTCTGGAAACACCATATATTTT. Translation: CASSYRLLSSGNTIYF.